The sequence of this TCR beta chain was determined in a study of regulatory T cells in long-lasting Graves disease (dated by TCRdb to about 2021). General notes on the study: Newly diagnosed Graves' disease patients had taken antithyroid drugs for less than 3 months. TCR sequencing covered 13 persistent and around 20 newly diagnosed Graves' disease patients, some 35 samples in total. Patients with persistent Graves' disease were compared with patients with newly diagnosed Graves' disease using TCR sequencing and RNA sequencing of peripheral blood. The study took place in China and was registered as a clinical trial.

The paper's findings and limits, for the study overall: The authors noted that the small sample size was a limitation that may lower accuracy. Because the primary lesion, thyroid tissue, could not be accessed, the study looked at peripheral blood alone. Only the TCR beta chain was sequenced and analyzed. TRBV28, TRBJ1-2 and TRBJ2-5 were preferentially used in persistent disease, while TRBV20-1 and TRBJ2-1 were favored in newly diagnosed disease. Persistent Graves' disease patients showed lower TCR Shannon entropy and fewer highly expanded clones than newly diagnosed patients, suggesting clonal expansion. More public clonotypes were shared among persistent patients (approximately 3,000) than among newly diagnosed patients (966).

The V and J ends are trimmed by 8 bases and 0 bases, leaving 14 bases between them. From the germline V gene, CDR1 is MDHEN and CDR2 is SYDVKM. The cysteine opens and the phenylalanine closes a CDR3 of 14 amino acids. The sequence is cut down to CDR3 DNA, 42 bases in frame from base 1. The time point label for this specimen denotes: newly diagnosed GD, antithyroid drugs for less than 3 months. For both TCR sequencing and RNA sequencing, RNA was extracted from PBMCs using TRIzol. The diagnosis of Graves' disease followed American Thyroid Association guidelines. Patients for the study were recruited at an endocrinology department in Xi'an, China. Each patient gave approximately 9 milliliters of peripheral blood, collected in an EDTA anticoagulant tube. Ficoll Paque Plus density gradient separation was used to isolate PBMCs, and no further T cell sorting was performed. RNA quality was checked with an Agilent 2100 Bioanalyzer and agarose gel, and concentration with a NanoDrop 2000.

The library was built by means of multiplex PCR. The run used an Illumina HiSeq 4000. TCR beta libraries were built with iRepertoire HTBI primers and Arm-PCR amplification of CDR3 regions. PCR products were gel purified before sequencing. The published analysis was carried out like this. Gene usage analysis of CDR3 amino acid clonotypes used the approximately 62 TRBV and more than 13 TRBJ segments found across samples. Filtered high-quality paired reads were merged into contigs using COPE and FqMerger. Contigs were aligned with BLAST to IMGT TRBV, TRBD and TRBJ reference genes, and CDR3 was defined per IMGT. Highly expanded clones were defined as clonotypes with a frequency above 0.1%. Shannon entropy served as the measure of repertoire diversity, while the Gini coefficient captured V-J evenness. A clonotype found in more than one individual was treated as public. TCRdb took the public reads, trimmed them with fastp at Q25, ran MiXCR for clone calling and kept in-frame beta chains. Identical CDR3 proteins give one entry, which carries the most common genes and DNA. These V and J calls originate from TCRdb's pipeline instead of the authors' own analysis. This sample is represented by 350,000 to 450,000 distinct CDR3 sequences; 15% of them were singletons. Over 7% of the sample rests with the top ten.

In its sample, this clonotype was seen many times. The clone's antigen remains unknown. No base quality values were provided; no much bigger clone lies one nucleotide off. Separately, the same data were catalogued under a study of T cells in Graves' hyperthyroidism and ophthalmopathy. The second study, in turn, reports: A patient counted as having stable Graves' hyperthyroidism if no progression to ophthalmopathy occurred over 18 months of follow-up. Hyperthyroidism patients were newly diagnosed, with disease duration under 2 months, and aged 18 to 65 years. The study excluded patients with uncontrolled infections, other autoimmune diseases, pregnancy or lactation. Diagnoses were established on the basis of clinical symptoms, serum thyroxine and TRAb, thyroid ultrasound, and orbital computed tomography. The TCR CDR3 was subjected to a first round of RT-PCR using the HTBI primer set and the Qiagen OneStep RT-PCR kit. Most expanded thyroid clonotypes (frequency above 0.001) were also found in blood, which suggests that blood repertoires may mirror thyroid immune responses. Ophthalmopathy was separated from stable hyperthyroidism by a 13 V-J signature model, with over 85% sensitivity and 81% to 82% specificity obtained in cross-validation and 80%/75% obtained in testing. In validation, progression to ophthalmopathy was predicted by the model with nearly 71% sensitivity and nearly 75% specificity, a median of 6.5 months before onset. To identify TCR V-J signatures that set the groups apart, the researchers used a discovery cohort of 90 to 100 patients, made up of fewer than 50 with Graves' ophthalmopathy and 57 with stable Graves' hyperthyroidism. Prospective prediction of ophthalmopathy was tested in an independent validation cohort of 18 to 20 hyperthyroidism patients and around 16 patients who later progressed to ophthalmopathy. For training and testing, the 100 or so patients in the discovery cohort were randomly divided in a 7:3 ratio. In about 6 Graves' hyperthyroidism patients, the study also compared T-cell repertoires from thyroid tissue with T-cell repertoires from blood. After sampling, hyperthyroidism patients received methimazole starting at 30 mg daily, and ophthalmopathy patients received high-dose intravenous methylprednisolone. Libraries were constructed in a second round of multiplex PCR, after which size selection and purification were carried out. The libraries were sequenced on an Illumina HiSeq2000 using paired-end 100 bp reads. Raw data were processed with SOAPnuke, discarding reads with adapters, uncalled bases, mean Phred below 15, or no exact constant-primer or identifier match. COPE v1.2.5 was used to merge the high-quality paired reads, and each unique nucleotide sequence was defined as a clonotype. MiTCR v1.1 was used to align the clonotypes against IMGT TRBV, TRBD and TRBJ reference segments. The analysis was restricted to V-J combinations with a frequency above 0.0001, which together covered just over 98% of the repertoires. The TCS score was defined as the ratio of F50 (clonal expansion) to E x V (chaos), calculated using BLOSUM62-based TCRdist between CDR3 peptides within each V-J. Welch's t-statistics and random forest reduced roughly 530 V-J features to some 14, which were used in a naive Bayes classifier (R e1071). No statistical method was used to fix the sample size in advance, and group allocation was not hidden from the investigators. According to the paper, TCR Vbeta CDR3 sequencing was carried out on more than 120 peripheral blood samples, which came from about 45 ophthalmopathy, 75 to 80 hyperthyroidism and around 17 progressor patients.

The material sequenced was peripheral blood mononuclear cells (PBMCs), taken at new diagnosis, from a patient treated with antithyroid drugs. The chain joins TRBV28 to TRBJ2-7; no confident D gene assignment can be made. The receptor was isolated from a woman between 40 and 50 years old with Graves disease. Donor details come from another sample of the same person, matched by shared clones. The CDR3 protein sequence reads: CASSRPVSSYEQYF. The DNA reads TGTGCCAGCTCCCGACCGGTGTCCTCCTACGAGCAGTACTTC.